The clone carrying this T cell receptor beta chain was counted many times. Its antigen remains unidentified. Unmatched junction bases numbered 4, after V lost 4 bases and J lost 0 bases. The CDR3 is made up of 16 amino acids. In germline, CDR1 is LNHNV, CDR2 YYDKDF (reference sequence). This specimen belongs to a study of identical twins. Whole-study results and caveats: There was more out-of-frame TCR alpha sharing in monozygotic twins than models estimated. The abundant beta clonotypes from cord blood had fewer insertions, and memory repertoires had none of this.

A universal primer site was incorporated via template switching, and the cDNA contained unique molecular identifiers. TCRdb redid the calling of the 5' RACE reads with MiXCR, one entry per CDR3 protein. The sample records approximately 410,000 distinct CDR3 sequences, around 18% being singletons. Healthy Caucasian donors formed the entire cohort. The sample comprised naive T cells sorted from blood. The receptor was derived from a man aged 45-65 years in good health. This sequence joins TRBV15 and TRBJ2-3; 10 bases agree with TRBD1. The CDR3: CATSKDRGLSTDTQYF. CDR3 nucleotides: TGTGCCACCAGCAAAGACAGGGGGCTAAGCACAGATACGCAGTATTTT.